The clone carrying this TCR beta chain has more than one count but fewer than ten. CDR1 is MNHNS, CDR2 SASEGT, per germline. This CDR3 is 16 amino acids long. Losses at the gene ends were 6 bases for V and 2 bases for J; bases not matched to a gene: 13. The study left out patients who had uncontrolled infection, other autoimmune disease, pregnancy or lactation. From approximately 9.5 ml of fresh peripheral blood, PBMCs were isolated. The source material, RNA transcripts, was used to amplify TCR beta CDR3 regions. HTBI primers were used for first-round RT-PCR of the TCR CDR3. Each CDR3 protein is one row after TCRdb ran MiXCR on the multiplex PCR reads. The sample records fewer than 450,000 distinct CDR3 sequences, approximately 17% being singletons. These data come from a study of T cells in Graves' hyperthyroidism and ophthalmopathy. Study information: Before any treatment, at initial diagnosis, peripheral blood was collected.

Specimen: blood. The chain couples TRBV6-1 to TRBJ2-7, with 7 bases identical to TRBD1. The clonotype comes from a man between 18 and 35 years old with Graves' ophthalmopathy. DNA for the CDR3: TGTGCCAGCAGAAATCCCGGCAGGGGGAGTCCCTACGAGCAGTACTTC. Translated, it gives CASRNPGRGSPYEQYF.